Below, 31 T cell receptor beta chains from the same sample are listed, as sequenced in a study of shared clonotypes between healthy human individuals. Naivety among CD8 cells was defined by CD45RO negativity and positive CCR7 selection, thereby excluding terminally differentiated effector memory CD45RA+ cells. Assay used: immunoSEQ multiplex PCR; TCRdb lists only in-frame clones, some missing. The table shows more than 2 million clones, with approximately 94% occurring only once. Sequencing was done on a sample of naive CD8+ T cells sorted from blood. The source is a man in his late teens or twenties in good health.

The chain joins TRBV6-5 to TRBJ2-1; D is unresolved. V lost 6 bases and J 4 bases, leaving 10 bases between the germline ends. The CDR3 runs 13 residues. Germline values: CDR1 MNHEY, CDR2 SVGAGI. The CDR3 is CASRPQRYNEQFF. The CDR3 DNA is TGTGCCAGCAGACCACAAAGATACAATGAGCAGTTCTTC.

This clone was recorded once. The chain has TRBV7-9 and TRBJ1-2, with unresolved D. V lost 4 bases to trimming and J lost 8 bases, with 11 bases between them. CDR1 is SEHNR, CDR2 FQNEAQ, per germline (reference sequence). The CDR3 extends over 12 amino acids. The CDR3: CASSWPGGGYTF. In DNA form, the CDR3 reads TGTGCCAGCAGCTGGCCCGGCGGCGGCTACACCTTC.

Worth noting for this clone: The same CDR3 is also encoded by other DNA sequences in this sample. CDR3 in DNA: TGTGCCAGCAGTGAAGGTGGGAATCAGCCCCAGCATTTT. Amino acids: CASSEGGNQPQHF. The V call is TRBV2, the J call TRBJ1-5, with unresolved D. V lost 1 base and J 4 bases, leaving 5 bases between the germline ends. This CDR3 is built from 13 residues. Per germline, CDR1 SNHLY and CDR2 FYNNEI.

The chain joins TRBV14 to TRBJ1-4; D uncertain. Germline assignment: CDR1 SGHDN and CDR2 FVKESK. This CDR3 comprises 14 residues. Trimming stripped 0 bases from V and 5 bases from J, with 7 bases between. The CDR3 bases are TGTGCCAGCAGCCAAGATGGTGAGAATGAAAAACTGTTTTTT. It translates to CASSQDGENEKLFF.

The rearrangement joins TRBV5-1 to TRBJ1-1; D may be TRBD1 (5 bases). Trimming pared 0 bases from V and 5 bases from J, leaving 17 bases between. Germline loops: CDR1 SGHRS, CDR2 YFSETQ. The CDR3 contains 16 residues. As DNA, the CDR3 is TGCGCCAGCAGCTTGGCGGCAGGGACTCTGAGGACTGAAGCTTTCTTT. It specifies CASSLAAGTLRTEAFF.

The CDR3 sequence is CASSSGQGESQHF. The CDR3 DNA is TGTGCCAGCAGTTCCGGACAGGGTGAGTCCCAGCATTTT. The rearrangement links TRBV2 to TRBJ1-5, with TRBD1 matching 8 bases. This CDR3 is built from 13 residues. V was clipped by 5 bases and J by 11 bases; unmatched bases: 8. The V gene's germline CDR1 is SNHLY and CDR2 FYNNEI.

J is TRBJ2-5 and V is TRBV2; 8 nucleotides align to TRBD1. CDR1 and CDR2 (germline): SNHLY, FYNNEI. The CDR3 runs to 15 residues. J was trimmed by 5 bases and V by 4 bases; bases with no gene match: 9. Here the CDR3 DNA reads TGTGCCAGCAGTGTCCACAGGGGGTTTGGGGAGACCCAGTACTTC. Its translation is CASSVHRGFGETQYF.

The sample holds one count of this clone. The CDR3 protein is CASSPTSGGSSYEQYF. For the CDR3, the DNA is TGTGCCAGCAGCCCTACTAGCGGGGGCAGCTCCTACGAGCAGTACTTC. This chain connects TRBV7-9 to TRBJ2-7; 11 bases fit TRBD2. Germline-derived CDR1 and CDR2 are SEHNR and FQNEAQ (reference sequence). The CDR3 is 16 amino acids. With V trimmed by 5 bases and J by 0 bases, 6 bases remained unmatched.

The chain joins TRBV6-5 to TRBJ2-2; TRBD1 agrees at 11 bases. CDR3 size: 15 residues. J gave up 4 bases and V 6 bases, and 4 bases lay outside the gene matches. The V gene's germline CDR1 is MNHEY and CDR2 SVGAGI. The CDR3 loop is CASRGQGGFTGELFF. CDR3 DNA: TGTGCCAGCAGGGGACAGGGGGGATTCACCGGGGAGCTGTTTTTT.

V and J are TRBV7-9 and TRBJ1-4; D ambiguous. The CDR3 runs to 17 residues. In germline, CDR1 is SEHNR, CDR2 FQNEAQ (reference sequence). V was clipped by 5 bases and J by 1 base, with 17 bases between them. As DNA, the CDR3 is TGTGCCAGCAGCCAGGAACAGTGGACCGTAACTAATGAAAAACTGTTTTTT. This encodes CASSQEQWTVTNEKLFF.

The J gene is TRBJ1-3, the V gene TRBV6-6, with D unresolved. The CDR3 has 14 amino acids. Trimming removed 3 bases from V and 3 bases from J, with 9 bases in between. Germline values: CDR1 MNHNY, CDR2 SVGAGI (reference sequence). The CDR3 is CASSYYGGGNTIYF. The DNA for the CDR3 is TGTGCCAGCAGTTATTACGGTGGTGGAAACACCATATATTTT.

DNA of the CDR3: TGCGCCAGCAGCTTGGATGCGGGGGGTGCCAAAAACATTCAGTACTTC. Translating it yields CASSLDAGGAKNIQYF. This rearrangement joins TRBV5-1 to TRBJ2-4, with 8 bases lining up with TRBD2. This CDR3 spans 16 amino acids. Trimming removed 0 bases from V and 1 base from J; junction bases left unmatched: 3. Germline V gene sequence: CDR1 SGHRS, CDR2 YFSETQ.

In its sample, this clone was seen once. This rearrangement joins TRBV30 to TRBJ2-2; the D is unclear. Trimming took 3 bases from V and 9 from J, leaving 11 bases between them. CDR1 is GTSNPN and CDR2 is SVGIG in the germline V gene (reference sequence). This CDR3 region has 12 residues. In DNA form, the CDR3 reads TGTGCCTGGAGCGTGGGTGGATGGGAGCTGTTTTTT. Amino acids: CAWSVGGWELFF. The whole variable domain, filled in from reference TRBV30 and TRBJ2-2, reads SQTIHQWPATLVQPVGSPLSLECTVEGTSNPNLYWYRQAAGRGLQLLFYSVGIGQISSEVPQNLSASRPQDRQFILSSKKLLLSDSGFYLCAWSVGGWELFFGEGSRLTVL.

V usage is TRBV4-1 and J usage is TRBJ1-1, with 9 bases matching TRBD1. With 2 bases clipped from V and 1 base from J, the junction kept 5 bases outside the gene matches. The CDR3 spans 16 residues. Per the germline V gene, CDR1 is MGHRA and CDR2 is YSYEKL. In DNA, the CDR3 is TGCGCCAGCAGCCAACGGGACAGGGTATGGAACACTGAAGCTTTCTTT. Translation gives CASSQRDRVWNTEAFF.

The chain's CDR3 is CASSPGTSGSNIQYF. In nucleotides, the CDR3 is TGCGCCAGCAGCCCGGGGACTAGCGGGAGCAACATTCAGTACTTC. The chain has TRBV5-1 and TRBJ2-4, with 14 bases identical to TRBD2. The germline CDR1 and CDR2 sequences are SGHRS and YFSETQ. The CDR3 is 15 residues long. J lost 7 bases, V lost 4 bases, and 4 bases had no gene match. Looking up the rest from reference TRBV5-1 and TRBJ2-4 gives the full variable domain: KAGVTQTPRYLIKTRGQQVTLSCSPISGHRSVSWYQQTPGQGLQFLFEYFSETQRNKGNFPGRFSGRQFSNSRSEMNVSTLELGDSALYLCASSPGTSGSNIQYFGAGTRLSVL.

About this clone itself: The same CDR3 can be traced to other DNA sequences in this sample. The genes are TRBV4-1 and TRBJ2-1; D might be TRBD2 (6 bases). The germline CDR1 and CDR2 sequences are MGHRA and YSYEKL. CDR3 size: 15 residues. Trimming cost V 0 bases and J 0 bases, with 6 bases left between them. The CDR3 region is CASSQDGSSYNEQFF. For the CDR3, the DNA is TGCGCCAGCAGCCAAGACGGGAGCTCCTACAATGAGCAGTTCTTC.

The chain combines TRBV6-5 with TRBJ1-5, with TRBD1 identical over 8 bases. Trimming removed 6 bases from V and 2 bases from J; junction bases left unmatched: 3. Germline V lookup: CDR1 MNHEY, CDR2 SVGAGI. The CDR3 contains 14 residues. CDR3 DNA sequence: TGTGCCAGCAGACAGGGGGAGGGCAATCAGCCCCAGCATTTT. Protein sequence: CASRQGEGNQPQHF.

This clone appeared once. The chain is built from TRBV4-3 and TRBJ1-3, with a possible D match to TRBD1 (5 bases). This CDR3 has 15 amino acids. CDR1 and CDR2 from the germline V gene are LGHNA and YSLEER. Trimming shortened V by 5 bases and J by 0 bases, and 11 bases separated the two germline ends. The CDR3 sequence is CASSEGANSGNTIYF. The CDR3 nucleotides are TGCGCCAGCAGCGAAGGGGCAAACTCTGGAAACACCATATATTTT.

V and J are TRBV4-1 and TRBJ1-4; the D is unclear. Germline loops: CDR1 MGHRA, CDR2 YSYEKL. V was pared by 0 bases and J by 8 bases, with 4 bases between. The length of the CDR3 is 12 residues. CDR3 in amino acids: CASSQDMEKLFF. The CDR3 DNA is TGCGCCAGCAGCCAAGATATGGAAAAACTGTTTTTT.

As concerns this clone: Other DNA sequences in the sample encode the same CDR3. The chain links TRBV4-1 to TRBJ2-7; D possibly corresponds to TRBD2 (5 bases). The length of the CDR3 is 13 residues. Trimming stripped 1 base from V and 4 bases from J, with 8 bases between. The V gene's germline CDR1 is MGHRA and CDR2 YSYEKL. DNA for the CDR3: TGCGCCAGCAGCCAAGTACCGGGGTACGAGCAGTACTTC. Protein product: CASSQVPGYEQYF.

The chain recombines TRBV7-9 with TRBJ1-2, with TRBD1 as a possible D gene (6 bases). There are 18 residues in the CDR3. V was clipped by 1 base and J by 7 bases, with 25 bases between them. Germline lookup yields CDR1 SEHNR and CDR2 FQNEAQ (reference sequence). The CDR3 nucleotides read TGTGCCAGCAGCTTAGACCCCACCCGGACAGATATCTTCGGTGGCTACACCTTC. Its translation: CASSLDPTRTDIFGGYTF.

This rearrangement joins TRBV11-1 to TRBJ1-2; D uncertain. Germline assignment: CDR1 SGHAT and CDR2 FQDESV (reference sequence). The CDR3 is 14 residues long. Trimming took off 2 bases at V and 8 bases at J, with 15 bases between the two ends. The CDR3 sequence is CASSLTDEAGGYTF. Written as DNA, the CDR3 is TGTGCCAGCAGCTTAACGGACGAAGCTGGGGGCTACACCTTC.

This chain connects TRBV6-1 to TRBJ1-1, with 9 nucleotides matching TRBD1. Unmatched junction bases numbered 12, after V lost 6 bases and J lost 10 bases. Germline CDR1 reads MNHNS; CDR2 reads SASEGT. The CDR3 sequence is 14 residues long. The CDR3: CASSGRDRAAGAFF. In DNA, the CDR3 is TGTGCCAGCAGCGGCCGGGACAGGGCCGCCGGAGCTTTCTTT.

The V gene is TRBV2, the J gene TRBJ1-1; D remains ambiguous. CDR3 length: 14 residues. Germline V lookup: CDR1 SNHLY, CDR2 FYNNEI. Deletions cut 8 bases from V and 3 bases from J, with 16 bases between. The DNA of the CDR3 is TGTGCCAGCGTGGGATGGAGGGCGGACACTGAAGCTTTCTTT. Translating it yields CASVGWRADTEAFF.

The chain recombines TRBV19 with TRBJ2-7, with D uncertain. V was shortened by 3 bases and J by 3 bases, with 15 bases between the two germline ends. The germline V gene has CDR1 LNHDA and CDR2 SQIVND (reference sequence). This CDR3 is built from 15 residues. The CDR3 nucleotides read TGTGCCAGTAGTATTCGGTACGGCCTAATCTACGAGCAGTACTTC. The encoded protein is CASSIRYGLIYEQYF. The full variable domain, in which reference TRBV19 and TRBJ2-7 provide the parts outside the CDR3, is DGGITQSPKYLFRKEGQNVTLSCEQNLNHDAMYWYRQDPGQGLRLIYYSQIVNDFQKGDIAEGYSVSREKKESFPLTVTSAQKNPTAFYLCASSIRYGLIYEQYFGPGTRLTVT.

V gene TRBV6-1 combines with J gene TRBJ2-3; 10 bases are shared with TRBD2. V trimming: 2 bases; J trimming: 2 bases; junction bases outside the gene matches: 7. Germline assignment: CDR1 MNHNS and CDR2 SASEGT. CDR3 length: 17 residues. The CDR3 is CASSESLAGVLTDTQYF. The CDR3 DNA follows: TGTGCCAGCAGTGAAAGTCTAGCGGGGGTGCTCACAGATACGCAGTATTTT.

CDR3: CSVLRDNSYNEQFF. As DNA, the CDR3 is TGCAGCGTTCTCCGGGACAACTCCTACAATGAGCAGTTCTTC. The rearrangement uses TRBV29-1 and TRBJ2-1; maybe TRBD1 (6 bases). The CDR3 runs to 14 residues. The V and J ends lost 5 bases and 0 bases respectively, with 11 bases between them. The V gene's germline CDR1 is SQVTM and CDR2 ANQGSEA.

This chain uses TRBV5-6 with TRBJ1-5; 8 nucleotides align to TRBD1. CDR3 length: 17 amino acids. Germline V gene sequence: CDR1 SGHDT, CDR2 YYEEEE. J gave up 7 bases and V 0 bases, and 12 bases lay outside the gene matches. CDR3 nucleotide sequence: TGTGCCAGCAGCTTGGGGAATCAGGGGGCTGCGTGGCAGCCCCAGCATTTT. The encoded protein is CASSLGNQGAAWQPQHF.

A note on this clone: The same CDR3 arises from other DNA sequences in this sample as well. This chain links TRBV7-9 with TRBJ2-7, with D possibly being TRBD1 (6 bases). Trimming took off 5 bases at V and 3 bases at J, with 11 bases between the two ends. Per germline, CDR1 SEHNR and CDR2 FQNEAQ (reference sequence). The CDR3 length is 13 residues. CDR3 sequence reads: CASSPGQNYEQYF. CDR3 in DNA: TGTGCCAGCAGCCCGGGACAAAACTACGAGCAGTACTTC.

The J gene is TRBJ1-2, the V gene TRBV11-2, with no clear D. Trimming removed 5 bases at V and 4 bases at J, with 17 bases between. CDR3 length equals 15 residues. The V gene's germline CDR1 is SGHAT and CDR2 FQNNGV. In DNA, the CDR3 is TGTGCCAGCAGCCACACTGGGGAGCGAGGCTATGGCTACACCTTC. Translating gives CASSHTGERGYGYTF.

The CDR3 coding sequence is TGTGCCAGCACCCTCTGGGTAGGGGTGGGGGAGCAGTACTTC. This sequence encodes CASTLWVGVGEQYF. The rearrangement links TRBV27 to TRBJ2-7; D may be TRBD1 (5 bases). The V gene lost 7 bases and the J gene lost 7 bases, with 20 bases spanning the gap. Germline V lookup: CDR1 MNHEY, CDR2 SMNVEV (reference sequence). The CDR3 totals 14 residues.